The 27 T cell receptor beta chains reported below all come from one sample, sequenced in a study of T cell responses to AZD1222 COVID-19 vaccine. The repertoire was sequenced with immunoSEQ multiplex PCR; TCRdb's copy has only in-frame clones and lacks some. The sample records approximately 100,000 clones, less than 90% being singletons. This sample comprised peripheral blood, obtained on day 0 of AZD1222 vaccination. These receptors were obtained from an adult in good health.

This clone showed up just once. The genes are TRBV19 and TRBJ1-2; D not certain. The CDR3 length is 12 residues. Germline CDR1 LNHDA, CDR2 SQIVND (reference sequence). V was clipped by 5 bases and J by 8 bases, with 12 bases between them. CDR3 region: CASSPRTGGYTF. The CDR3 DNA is TGTGCCAGTAGTCCGAGGACTGGGGGCTACACCTTC. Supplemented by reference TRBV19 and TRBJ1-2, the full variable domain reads DGGITQSPKYLFRKEGQNVTLSCEQNLNHDAMYWYRQDPGQGLRLIYYSQIVNDFQKGDIAEGYSVSREKKESFPLTVTSAQKNPTAFYLCASSPRTGGYTFGSGTRLTVV.

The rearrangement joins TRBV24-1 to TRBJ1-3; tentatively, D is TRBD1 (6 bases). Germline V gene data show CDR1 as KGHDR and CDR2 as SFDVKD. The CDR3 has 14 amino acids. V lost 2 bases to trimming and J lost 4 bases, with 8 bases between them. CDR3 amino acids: CATSDSGTGNTIYF. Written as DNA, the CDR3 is TGTGCCACCAGTGATTCCGGGACAGGAAACACCATATATTTT.

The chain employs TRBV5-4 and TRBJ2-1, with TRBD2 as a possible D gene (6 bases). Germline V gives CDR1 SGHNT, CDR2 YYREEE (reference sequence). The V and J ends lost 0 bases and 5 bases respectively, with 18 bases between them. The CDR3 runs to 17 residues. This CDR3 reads CASSLGSGLANHNEQFF. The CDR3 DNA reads TGTGCCAGCAGCTTGGGCTCGGGACTCGCCAACCACAATGAGCAGTTCTTC.

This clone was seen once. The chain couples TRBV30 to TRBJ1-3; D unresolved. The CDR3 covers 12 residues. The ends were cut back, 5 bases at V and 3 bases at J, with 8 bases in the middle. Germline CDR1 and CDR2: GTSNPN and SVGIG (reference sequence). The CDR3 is CAWGPSGNTIYF. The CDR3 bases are TGTGCCTGGGGCCCAAGTGGAAACACCATATATTTT.

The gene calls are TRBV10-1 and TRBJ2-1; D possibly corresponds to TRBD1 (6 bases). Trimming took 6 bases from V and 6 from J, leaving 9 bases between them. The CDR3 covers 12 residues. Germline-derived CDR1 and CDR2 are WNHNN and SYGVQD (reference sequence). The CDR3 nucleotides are TGCGCCAGCAGAACAGGGACCAATGAGCAGTTCTTC. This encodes CASRTGTNEQFF.

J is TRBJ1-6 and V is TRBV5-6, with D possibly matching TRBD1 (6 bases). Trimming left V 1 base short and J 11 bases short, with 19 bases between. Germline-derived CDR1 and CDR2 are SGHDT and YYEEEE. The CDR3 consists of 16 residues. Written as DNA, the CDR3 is TGTGCCAGCAGCTTGAATGAGGGGGGAAGGGGCACACCCCTCCACTTT. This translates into CASSLNEGGRGTPLHF.

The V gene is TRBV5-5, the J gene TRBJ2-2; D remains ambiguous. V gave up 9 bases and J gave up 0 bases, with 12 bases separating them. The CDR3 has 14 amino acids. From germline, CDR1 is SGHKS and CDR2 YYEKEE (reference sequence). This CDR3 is CATSGDSNTGELFF. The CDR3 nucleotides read TGTGCCACCTCTGGGGATTCGAACACCGGGGAGCTGTTTTTT.

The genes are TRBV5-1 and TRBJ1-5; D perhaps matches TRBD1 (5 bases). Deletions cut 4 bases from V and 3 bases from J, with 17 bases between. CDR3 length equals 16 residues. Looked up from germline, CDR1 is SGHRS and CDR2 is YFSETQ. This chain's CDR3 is CASSPGLGANNQPQHF. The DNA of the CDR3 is TGCGCCAGCAGCCCGGGTTTAGGGGCCAACAATCAGCCCCAGCATTTT. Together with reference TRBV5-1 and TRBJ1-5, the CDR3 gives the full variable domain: KAGVTQTPRYLIKTRGQQVTLSCSPISGHRSVSWYQQTPGQGLQFLFEYFSETQRNKGNFPGRFSGRQFSNSRSEMNVSTLELGDSALYLCASSPGLGANNQPQHFGDGTRLSIL.

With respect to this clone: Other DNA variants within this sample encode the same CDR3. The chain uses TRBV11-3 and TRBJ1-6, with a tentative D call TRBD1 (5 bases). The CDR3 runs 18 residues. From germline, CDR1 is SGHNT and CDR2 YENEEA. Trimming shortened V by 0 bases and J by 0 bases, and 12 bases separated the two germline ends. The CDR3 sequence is CASSLDQGGSSYNSPLHF. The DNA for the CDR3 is TGTGCCAGCAGCTTAGATCAGGGTGGAAGCTCCTATAATTCACCCCTCCACTTT.

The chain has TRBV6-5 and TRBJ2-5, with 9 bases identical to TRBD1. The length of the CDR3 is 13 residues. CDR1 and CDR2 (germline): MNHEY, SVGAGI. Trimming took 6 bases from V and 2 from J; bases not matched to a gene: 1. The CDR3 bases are TGTGCCAGCAGGGGGACAGGGCAAGAGACCCAGTACTTC. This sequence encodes CASRGTGQETQYF.

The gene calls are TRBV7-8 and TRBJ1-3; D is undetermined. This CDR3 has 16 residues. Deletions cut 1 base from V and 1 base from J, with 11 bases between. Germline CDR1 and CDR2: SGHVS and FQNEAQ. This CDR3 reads CASSLEGRSSGNTIYF. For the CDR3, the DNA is TGTGCCAGCAGCTTAGAGGGCAGATCATCTGGAAACACCATATATTTT.

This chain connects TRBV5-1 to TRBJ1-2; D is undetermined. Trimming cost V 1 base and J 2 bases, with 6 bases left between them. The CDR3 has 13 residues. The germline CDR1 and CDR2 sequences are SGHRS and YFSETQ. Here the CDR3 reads CASSLRENYGYTF. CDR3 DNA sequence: TGCGCCAGCAGCTTGAGGGAAAACTATGGCTACACCTTC.

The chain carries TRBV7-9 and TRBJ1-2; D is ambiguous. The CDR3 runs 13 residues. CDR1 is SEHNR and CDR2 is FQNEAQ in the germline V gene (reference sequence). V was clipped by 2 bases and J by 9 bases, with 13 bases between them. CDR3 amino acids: CASSLPGEGSYTF. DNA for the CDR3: TGTGCCAGCAGCTTACCTGGGGAGGGAAGCTACACCTTC.

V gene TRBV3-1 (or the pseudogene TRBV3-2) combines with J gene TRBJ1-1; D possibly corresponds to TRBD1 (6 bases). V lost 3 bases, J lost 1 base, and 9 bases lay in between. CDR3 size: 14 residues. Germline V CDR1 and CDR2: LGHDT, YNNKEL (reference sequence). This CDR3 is CASSQDSRNTEAFF. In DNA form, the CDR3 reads TGTGCCAGCAGCCAGGACAGCCGGAACACTGAAGCTTTCTTT.

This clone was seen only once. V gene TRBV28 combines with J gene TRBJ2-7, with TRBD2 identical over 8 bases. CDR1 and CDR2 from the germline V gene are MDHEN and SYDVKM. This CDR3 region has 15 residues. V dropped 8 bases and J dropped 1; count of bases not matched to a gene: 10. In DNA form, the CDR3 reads TGTGCCAGCTCAACTTCTAGCGGGTTTTCCTACGAGCAGTACTTC. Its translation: CASSTSSGFSYEQYF.

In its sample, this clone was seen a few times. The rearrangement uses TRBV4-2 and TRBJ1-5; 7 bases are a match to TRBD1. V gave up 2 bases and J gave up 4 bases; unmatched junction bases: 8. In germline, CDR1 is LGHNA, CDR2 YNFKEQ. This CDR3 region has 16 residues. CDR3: CASSQSTGVGNQPQHF. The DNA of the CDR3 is TGTGCCAGCAGCCAATCAACAGGGGTTGGGAATCAGCCCCAGCATTTT.

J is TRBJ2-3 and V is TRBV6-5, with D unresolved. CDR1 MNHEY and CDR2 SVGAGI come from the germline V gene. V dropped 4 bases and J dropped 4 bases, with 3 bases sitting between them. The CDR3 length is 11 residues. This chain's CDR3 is CASSSSDTQYF. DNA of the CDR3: TGTGCCAGCAGTTCGTCAGATACGCAGTATTTT.

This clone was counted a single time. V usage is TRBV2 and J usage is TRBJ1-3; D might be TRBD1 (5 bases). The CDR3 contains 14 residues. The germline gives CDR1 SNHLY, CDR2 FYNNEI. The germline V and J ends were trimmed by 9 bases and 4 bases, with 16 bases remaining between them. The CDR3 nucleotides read TGTGCCAGAGATCTTTTGCAGGGAGGAAACACCATATATTTT. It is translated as CARDLLQGGNTIYF.

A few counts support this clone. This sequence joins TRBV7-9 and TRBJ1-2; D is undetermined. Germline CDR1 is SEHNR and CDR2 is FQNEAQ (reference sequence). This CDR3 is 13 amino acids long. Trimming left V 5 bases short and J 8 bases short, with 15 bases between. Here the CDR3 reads CASSSVDRLGYTF. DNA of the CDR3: TGTGCCAGCAGCAGTGTTGACCGCTTGGGCTACACCTTC.

The CDR3 region has the DNA TGTGCCAGCAGCTTCAACAGCGATACTTACGAGCAGTACTTC. This encodes CASSFNSDTYEQYF. This chain uses TRBV11-2 with TRBJ2-7; D not certain. V shed 3 bases and J shed 4 bases, with 13 bases lying between them. CDR1 and CDR2 (germline): SGHAT, FQNNGV. This CDR3 comprises 14 residues.

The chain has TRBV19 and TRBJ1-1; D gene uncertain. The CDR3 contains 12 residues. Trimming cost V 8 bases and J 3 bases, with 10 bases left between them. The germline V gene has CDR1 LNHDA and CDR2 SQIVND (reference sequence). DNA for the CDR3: TGTGCCAGTCGTAATGGAGACACTGAAGCTTTCTTT. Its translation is CASRNGDTEAFF.

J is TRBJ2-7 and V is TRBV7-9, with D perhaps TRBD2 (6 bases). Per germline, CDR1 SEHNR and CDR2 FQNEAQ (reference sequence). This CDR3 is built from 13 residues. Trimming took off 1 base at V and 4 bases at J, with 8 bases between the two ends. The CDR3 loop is CASSLEAGYEQYF. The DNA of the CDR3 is TGTGCCAGCAGCTTAGAGGCGGGGTACGAGCAGTACTTC.

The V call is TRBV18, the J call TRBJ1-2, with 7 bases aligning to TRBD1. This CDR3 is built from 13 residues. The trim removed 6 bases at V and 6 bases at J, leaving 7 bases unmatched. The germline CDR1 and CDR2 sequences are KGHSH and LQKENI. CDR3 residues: CASSLRQGDGYTF. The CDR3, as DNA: TGTGCCAGCTCTCTAAGACAGGGCGATGGCTACACCTTC.

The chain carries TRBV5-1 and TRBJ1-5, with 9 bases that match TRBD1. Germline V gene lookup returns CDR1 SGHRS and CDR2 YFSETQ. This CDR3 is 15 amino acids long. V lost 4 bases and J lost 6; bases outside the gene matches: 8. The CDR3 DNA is TGCGCCAGCAGCAATGGGACAGGGCGAGGTCAGCCCCAGCATTTT. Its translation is CASSNGTGRGQPQHF.

The CDR3 loop is CASNHRAQGETQYF. In nucleotides, the CDR3 is TGCGCCAGCAACCACAGGGCTCAAGGAGAGACCCAGTACTTC. This chain uses TRBV5-1 with TRBJ2-5, with D maybe TRBD1 (6 bases). The CDR3 is 14 amino acids. Germline loops: CDR1 SGHRS, CDR2 YFSETQ. V lost 6 bases, J lost 4 bases, and 16 bases lay in between.

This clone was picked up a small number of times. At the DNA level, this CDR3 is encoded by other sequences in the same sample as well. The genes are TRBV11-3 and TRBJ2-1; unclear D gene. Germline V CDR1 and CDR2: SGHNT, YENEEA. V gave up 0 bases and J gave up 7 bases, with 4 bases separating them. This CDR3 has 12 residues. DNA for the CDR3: TGTGCCAGCAGCTTAGAAGATAATGAGCAGTTCTTC. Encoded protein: CASSLEDNEQFF.

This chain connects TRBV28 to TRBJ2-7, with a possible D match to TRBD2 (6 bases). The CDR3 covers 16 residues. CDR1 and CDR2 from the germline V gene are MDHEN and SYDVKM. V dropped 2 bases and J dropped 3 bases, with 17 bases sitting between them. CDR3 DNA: TGTGCCAGCAGTTTAGATGGGGGGATGTTGGACTACGAGCAGTACTTC. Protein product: CASSLDGGMLDYEQYF. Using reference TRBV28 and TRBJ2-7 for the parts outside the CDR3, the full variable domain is DVKVTQSSRYLVKRTGEKVFLECVQDMDHENMFWYRQDPGLGLRLIYFSYDVKMKEKGDIPEGYSVSREKKERFSLILESASTNQTSMYLCASSLDGGMLDYEQYFGPGTRLTVT.